A selection of T cell receptor beta chains follows, all from one sample in a study of cytomegalovirus exposure and HLA in healthy donors. Produced via immunoSEQ multiplex PCR; TCRdb's table is partial and in-frame only. The sample has roughly 190,000 clones; about 9% are singletons. Input material: PBMCs. The source of these receptors is a woman aged 25 to 39 in good health and CMV-seropositive. The CDR3 runs from the conserved cysteine through the conserved F or W. A D gene is named only where the DNA matches it firmly. Only some rows state a clone size, as once, few, many or a class for expanded clones.

v_gene: TRBV2
j_gene: TRBJ1-2
d_gene: NA
abundance: few
CDR3nt: TGTGCCAGCAGCCCCGGGGGGTTGAATGGCTACACCTTC
CDR3aa: CASSPGGLNGYTF

v_gene: TRBV6-6
j_gene: TRBJ2-7
d_gene: NA
abundance: few
CDR3nt: TGTGCCAGCAGTTCGGGGGTCGAGCAGTACTTC
CDR3aa: CASSSGVEQYF

v_gene: TRBV11-2
j_gene: TRBJ2-1
d_gene: NA
abundance: few
CDR3nt: TGTGCCAGCAGCTTAGGAGTAGCGAACCGCAATGAGCAGTTCTTC
CDR3aa: CASSLGVANRNEQFF

v_gene: TRBV7-8
j_gene: TRBJ2-3
d_gene: NA
abundance: few
CDR3nt: TGTGCCAGCAGCTTGGGAGGAGACACAGATACGCAGTATTTT
CDR3aa: CASSLGGDTDTQYF

v_gene: TRBV27
j_gene: TRBJ2-1
d_gene: TRBD2
abundance: few
CDR3nt: TGTGCCAGCAGTCCAATCCTAGCGGGCCTATACAATGAGCAGTTCTTC
CDR3aa: CASSPILAGLYNEQFF

v_gene: TRBV5-8
j_gene: TRBJ2-7
d_gene: TRBD1
abundance: NA
CDR3nt: TGTGCCAGCAGCTTGAGACAGGGTTCCTACGAGCAGTACTTC
CDR3aa: CASSLRQGSYEQYF

v_gene: TRBV30
j_gene: TRBJ1-5
d_gene: TRBD1
abundance: NA
CDR3nt: TGTGCCTGGAAGACAGGGAATCAGCCCCAGCATTTT
CDR3aa: CAWKTGNQPQHF

v_gene: TRBV5-1
j_gene: TRBJ2-7
d_gene: NA
abundance: NA
CDR3nt: TGCGCCAGCAGGGGGGCCCCAACCTACGAGCAGTACTTC
CDR3aa: CASRGAPTYEQYF

v_gene: TRBV9
j_gene: TRBJ2-3
d_gene: NA
abundance: NA
CDR3nt: TGTGCCAGCAGCGTTCTGGGAGATGCAAATACGCAGTATTTT
CDR3aa: CASSVLGDANTQYF

v_gene: TRBV5-4
j_gene: TRBJ2-7
d_gene: NA
abundance: NA
CDR3nt: TGTGCCAGCAGCTTGATCTACGGGGGAATTACCGAGCAGTACTTC
CDR3aa: CASSLIYGGITEQYF

v_gene: TRBV20-1
j_gene: TRBJ2-5
d_gene: TRBD1
abundance: NA
CDR3nt: TGCAGTGTGACGGACAGGGAGACCCGGTACTTC
CDR3aa: CSVTDRETRYF

v_gene: TRBV2
j_gene: TRBJ2-7
d_gene: TRBD2
abundance: few
CDR3nt: TGTGCCAGCAGGACTAGCGGGGCCGCCTACGAGCAGTACTTC
CDR3aa: CASRTSGAAYEQYF

v_gene: TRBV5-4
j_gene: TRBJ2-1
d_gene: TRBD2
abundance: few
CDR3nt: TGTGCCAGCAGCCTAGGACTAGCGGGAGACAGTGAGCAGTTCTTC
CDR3aa: CASSLGLAGDSEQFF

v_gene: TRBV6-5
j_gene: TRBJ1-6
d_gene: NA
abundance: NA
CDR3nt: TGTGCCAGCAGCACAGGGCTATGGACACCCCTCCACTTT
CDR3aa: CASSTGLWTPLHF

v_gene: TRBV7-6
j_gene: TRBJ2-7
d_gene: TRBD2
abundance: NA
CDR3nt: TGTGCCAGCAGCTTAGGCGGGAGGGCCGAGCAGTACTTC
CDR3aa: CASSLGGRAEQYF

v_gene: TRBV5-1
j_gene: TRBJ2-7
d_gene: TRBD2
abundance: NA
CDR3nt: TGCGCCAGCAGTGAGCGGGGTCCCTACGAGCAGTACTTC
CDR3aa: CASSERGPYEQYF

v_gene: TRBV7-7
j_gene: TRBJ2-2
d_gene: TRBD2
abundance: few
CDR3nt: TGTGCCAGCAGCTTAGGACACCGGGCTAGCGGGACCCACGGGGAGCTGTTTTTT
CDR3aa: CASSLGHRASGTHGELFF

v_gene: TRBV6-1
j_gene: TRBJ2-2
d_gene: NA
abundance: many
CDR3nt: TGTGCCAGCAGTGTACAGGCTGACACCGGGGAGCTGTTTTTT
CDR3aa: CASSVQADTGELFF

v_gene: TRBV11-2
j_gene: TRBJ2-1
d_gene: TRBD1
abundance: few
CDR3nt: TGTGCCAGCAGCTTGGACCTGGGAAGGGGGCGTGTACGTTACAATGAGCAGTTCTTC
CDR3aa: CASSLDLGRGRVRYNEQFF

v_gene: TRBV6-5
j_gene: TRBJ1-2
d_gene: NA
abundance: few
CDR3nt: TGTGCCAGCAACTCGGCGGACTTAGCCCTCTATGGCTACACCTTC
CDR3aa: CASNSADLALYGYTF

v_gene: TRBV12-2
j_gene: TRBJ2-7
d_gene: NA
abundance: few
CDR3nt: TGTGCAAGTCGCTTAGGGAAGAGACAGCTACCCGGGCAGTACTTC
CDR3aa: CASRLGKRQLPGQYF

v_gene: TRBV9
j_gene: TRBJ1-2
d_gene: TRBD1
abundance: NA
CDR3nt: TGTGCCAGCAGCCGTAACAGGGGTGATGGCTACACCTTC
CDR3aa: CASSRNRGDGYTF

v_gene: TRBV29-1
j_gene: TRBJ2-7
d_gene: NA
abundance: few
CDR3nt: TGCAGCGTTGTCCTCAGTGGCCCCTACGAGCAGTACTTC
CDR3aa: CSVVLSGPYEQYF

v_gene: TRBV2
j_gene: TRBJ1-4
d_gene: TRBD1
abundance: NA
CDR3nt: TGTGCCAGCGGACAGGGTGGTGAAAAACTGTTTTTT
CDR3aa: CASGQGGEKLFF

v_gene: TRBV27
j_gene: TRBJ1-5
d_gene: TRBD1
abundance: NA
CDR3nt: TGTGCCAGCAGTTCAAGGACAGGGAGCAATCAGCCCCAGCATTTT
CDR3aa: CASSSRTGSNQPQHF

v_gene: TRBV18
j_gene: TRBJ1-1
d_gene: NA
abundance: few
CDR3nt: TGTGCCAGCTCACTCACAGGCCCCGGGAGGCGTGAAGCTTTCTTT
CDR3aa: CASSLTGPGRREAFF

v_gene: TRBV10-3
j_gene: TRBJ2-7
d_gene: TRBD2
abundance: NA
CDR3nt: TGTGCCATCAGGGTAGCGGGAGGAGGGGGACTTTCCTACGAGCAGTACTTC
CDR3aa: CAIRVAGGGGLSYEQYF

v_gene: TRBV5-1
j_gene: TRBJ2-3
d_gene: NA
abundance: few
CDR3nt: TGCGCCAGCAGCTTGGTCCCGAGCACAGATACGCAGTATTTT
CDR3aa: CASSLVPSTDTQYF

v_gene: TRBV25-1
j_gene: TRBJ1-6
d_gene: NA
abundance: few
CDR3nt: TGTGCCAGCAGTGACCCACAGGGCTCCTATAATTCACCCCTCCACTTT
CDR3aa: CASSDPQGSYNSPLHF

v_gene: TRBV10-1
j_gene: TRBJ2-5
d_gene: NA
abundance: NA
CDR3nt: TGCGCCAGCAGTGAGTCGGGGCAGAGAGAGACCCAGTACTTC
CDR3aa: CASSESGQRETQYF

v_gene: TRBV19
j_gene: TRBJ1-2
d_gene: TRBD1
abundance: few
CDR3nt: TGTGCCAGTAGTATAACAGGGGGAGTTGGAGTCACCTTC
CDR3aa: CASSITGGVGVTF

v_gene: TRBV7-9
j_gene: TRBJ2-3
d_gene: TRBD2
abundance: few
CDR3nt: TGTGCCAGTGTAGCGGGAGCCGATACGCAGTATTTT
CDR3aa: CASVAGADTQYF

v_gene: TRBV2
j_gene: TRBJ1-5
d_gene: NA
abundance: few
CDR3nt: TGTGCCAGAAGACGGGATAGCAATCAGCACCAGCATTTT
CDR3aa: CARRRDSNQHQHF